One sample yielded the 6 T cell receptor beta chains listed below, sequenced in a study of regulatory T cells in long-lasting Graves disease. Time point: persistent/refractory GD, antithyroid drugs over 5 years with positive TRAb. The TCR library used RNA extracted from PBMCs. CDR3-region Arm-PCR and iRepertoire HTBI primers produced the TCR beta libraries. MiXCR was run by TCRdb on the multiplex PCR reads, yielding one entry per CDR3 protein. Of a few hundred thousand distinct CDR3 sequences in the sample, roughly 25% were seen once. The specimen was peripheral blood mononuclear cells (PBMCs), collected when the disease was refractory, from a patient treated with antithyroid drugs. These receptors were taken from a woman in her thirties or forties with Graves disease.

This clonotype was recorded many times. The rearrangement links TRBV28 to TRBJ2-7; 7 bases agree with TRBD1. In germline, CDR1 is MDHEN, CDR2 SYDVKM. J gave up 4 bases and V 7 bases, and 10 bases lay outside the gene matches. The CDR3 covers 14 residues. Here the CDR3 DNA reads TGTGCCAGCACCTTGCCGGGACAGCTTTACGAGCAGTACTTC. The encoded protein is CASTLPGQLYEQYF.

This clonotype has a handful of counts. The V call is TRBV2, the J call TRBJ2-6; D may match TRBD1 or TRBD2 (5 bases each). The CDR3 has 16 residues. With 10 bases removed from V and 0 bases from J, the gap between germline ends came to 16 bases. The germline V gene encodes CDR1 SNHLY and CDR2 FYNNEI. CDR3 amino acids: CATQRDGTSGANVLTF. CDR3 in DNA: TGTGCCACCCAACGGGACGGGACCTCTGGGGCCAACGTCCTGACTTTC.

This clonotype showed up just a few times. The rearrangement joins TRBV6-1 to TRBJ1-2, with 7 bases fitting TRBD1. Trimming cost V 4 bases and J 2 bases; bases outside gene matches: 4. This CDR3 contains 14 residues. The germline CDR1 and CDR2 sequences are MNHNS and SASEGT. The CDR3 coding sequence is TGTGCCAGCAGTGTTGCCAGGGGGAACTATGGCTACACCTTC. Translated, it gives CASSVARGNYGYTF.

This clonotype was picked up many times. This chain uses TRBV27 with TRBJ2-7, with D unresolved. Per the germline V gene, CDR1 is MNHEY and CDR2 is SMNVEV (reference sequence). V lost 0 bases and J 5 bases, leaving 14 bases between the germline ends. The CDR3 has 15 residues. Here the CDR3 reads CASSLSAWSYHEQYF. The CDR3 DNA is TGTGCCAGCAGTTTATCGGCCTGGTCATACCACGAGCAGTACTTC.

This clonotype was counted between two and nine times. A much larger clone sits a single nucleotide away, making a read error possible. The CDR3 loop reads CASTDGGSYEQYF. DNA of the CDR3: TGTGCCAGCACCGATGGGGGATCCTACGAGCAGTACTTC. The rearrangement links TRBV3-1 to TRBJ2-7; TRBD1 or TRBD2 may be the D gene (5 bases each). V was cut by 7 bases and J by 1 base, with 11 bases left in between. The germline V gene has CDR1 LGHDT and CDR2 YNNKEL (reference sequence). The CDR3 is made up of 13 amino acids.

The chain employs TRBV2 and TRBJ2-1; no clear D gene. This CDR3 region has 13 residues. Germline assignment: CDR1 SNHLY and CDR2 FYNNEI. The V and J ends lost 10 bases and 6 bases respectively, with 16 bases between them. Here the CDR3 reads CAIKVAWGNEQFF. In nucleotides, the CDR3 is TGTGCCATCAAGGTAGCATGGGGCAATGAGCAGTTCTTC. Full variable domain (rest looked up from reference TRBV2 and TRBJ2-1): EPEVTQTPSHQVTQMGQEVILRCVPISNHLYFYWYRQILGQKVEFLVSFYNNEISEKSEIFDDQFSVERPDGSNFTLKIRSTKLEDSAMYFCAIKVAWGNEQFFGPGTRLTVL.